The source of this TCR beta chain is a study of blood T cell repertoires in COVID-19. Germline CDR1 reads KGHSH; CDR2 reads LQKENI. The CDR3 spans 14 residues. Deletions cut 1 base from V and 5 bases from J, with 11 bases between. TCRdb's copy holds only in-frame clones and misses some; the assay was immunoSEQ multiplex PCR. The data contain approximately 210,000 clones, 85% to 90% of them singletons. Enrollment of patients from Seattle took place during active infection, with longitudinal follow-up. This TCR derives from a man between 45 and 60 years old with COVID-19, enrolled during active disease. The sequenced material came from peripheral blood. The chain links TRBV18 to TRBJ1-2, with D hard to call. The CDR3 DNA reads TGTGCCAGCTCACCACAGCAGGAGCGGTATGGCTACACCTTC. It encodes CASSPQQERYGYTF.